This entry lists 8 T cell receptor beta chains sequenced from one sample in a study of blood T cell repertoires in COVID-19. The table came from immunoSEQ multiplex PCR; TCRdb's copy has only in-frame clones and leaves some out. The sample yields about 240,000 clones, about 85% seen once. Material for sequencing was peripheral blood. These receptors originate from a man in his sixties who had recovered from COVID-19.

The chain carries TRBV5-1 and TRBJ1-4; TRBD1 aligns across 7 bases. Losses at the gene ends were 8 bases for V and 8 bases for J; bases not matched to a gene: 9. Germline CDR1 is SGHRS and CDR2 is YFSETQ. The CDR3 covers 13 residues. CDR3 loop: CASSKGANEKLFF. CDR3 sequence (DNA): TGCGCCAGTAGTAAGGGGGCGAACGAAAAACTGTTTTTT.

The chain couples TRBV18 to TRBJ2-7, with D possibly being TRBD1 (6 bases). The V end lost 8 bases, the J end lost 4 bases, and 21 bases lay between the germline ends. This CDR3 spans 15 amino acids. The germline CDR1 and CDR2 sequences are KGHSH and LQKENI. The CDR3 here is CASTETGAVGYEQYF. CDR3 sequence (DNA): TGTGCCAGCACCGAGACAGGCGCCGTGGGGTACGAGCAGTACTTC. The whole variable domain, remainder taken from reference TRBV18 and TRBJ2-7, is NAGVMQNPRHLVRRRGQEARLRCSPMKGHSHVYWYRQLPEEGLKFMVYLQKENIIDESGMPKERFSAEFPKEGPSILRIQQVVRGDSAAYFCASTETGAVGYEQYFGPGTRLTVT.

The V and J genes are TRBV6-5 and TRBJ1-2, with TRBD1 identical over 7 bases. The germline V gene encodes CDR1 MNHEY and CDR2 SVGAGI. The J segment lost 7 bases and the V segment lost 4 bases, leaving 9 bases of the junction unmatched. This CDR3 has 14 residues. In nucleotides, the CDR3 is TGTGCCAGCAGTTTTGGGGCAGACAGGGCTGGCTACACCTTC. Its protein product is CASSFGADRAGYTF.

Concerning this clone itself: The sample contains more than one DNA sequence encoding this CDR3. The rearrangement joins TRBV20-1 to TRBJ2-7, with 9 nucleotides matching TRBD2. J was trimmed by 0 bases and V by 3 bases; bases with no gene match: 0. CDR1 DFQATT and CDR2 SNEGSKA come from the germline V gene (reference sequence). The CDR3 spans 13 residues. In DNA, the CDR3 is TGCAGTGCTAGTAGCGGGGGCTCCTACGAGCAGTACTTC. Residues: CSASSGGSYEQYF.

The genes are TRBV28 and TRBJ2-7, with D perhaps matching TRBD1 (8 bases). V lost 10 bases, J lost 8 bases, and 21 bases lay in between. This CDR3 is 13 amino acids long. CDR1 and CDR2 (germline): MDHEN, SYDVKM. The CDR3 loop is CATTRNRGGKQYV. DNA for the CDR3: TGTGCCACGACGCGAAACAGGGGGGGCAAGCAGTACGTC.

J is TRBJ2-3 and V is TRBV5-1; 10 bases agree with TRBD2. CDR1 and CDR2 from the germline V gene are SGHRS and YFSETQ. CDR3 length: 17 residues. The ends lost 4 bases at V and 2 bases at J; junction bases unmatched: 10. CDR3 coding DNA: TGCGCCAGCAGCGTACGCCCAGCGGGGGGGTCCACAGATACGCAGTATTTT. Translation: CASSVRPAGGSTDTQYF.

The V gene is TRBV5-6, the J gene TRBJ1-5; D might be TRBD1 (5 bases). Trimming removed 0 bases at V and 2 bases at J, with 12 bases between. Germline V gene lookup returns CDR1 SGHDT and CDR2 YYEEEE. The CDR3 spans 16 residues. CDR3 region: CASSLVGGGGNQPQHF. The CDR3 coding sequence is TGTGCCAGCAGCTTGGTGGGCGGGGGGGGCAATCAGCCCCAGCATTTT.

The J gene is TRBJ1-1, the V gene TRBV19; 11 nucleotides line up with TRBD1. V shed 6 bases, J shed 2 bases, and the junction held 5 bases outside the gene matches. CDR1 and CDR2 (germline): LNHDA, SQIVND (reference sequence). The CDR3 totals 15 residues. For the CDR3, the DNA is TGTGCCAGTAGGTGGACAGGGGGCGGCAACACTGAAGCTTTCTTT. Protein product: CASRWTGGGNTEAFF.